This TCR beta chain was retrieved from a study of blood T cell repertoires in COVID-19. Sequencing used immunoSEQ multiplex PCR; TCRdb keeps in-frame clones, though not all of them. The data show 54,000 or so clones, with approximately 88% seen just once and about 3.5% held by the top ten. The length of the CDR3 is 16 residues. Germline CDR1 reads SEHNR; CDR2 reads FQNEAQ (reference sequence). Trimming took 5 bases from V and 0 from J; bases not matched to a gene: 6. The chain carries TRBV7-9 and TRBJ2-3; 9 nucleotides agree with TRBD2. The material sequenced was peripheral blood. The receptor's source is a human donor in a cohort sampled during active COVID-19. CDR3 amino acids: CASSGGLASSTDTQYF. Here the CDR3 DNA reads TGTGCCAGCAGCGGCGGACTAGCGTCTAGCACAGATACGCAGTATTTT.